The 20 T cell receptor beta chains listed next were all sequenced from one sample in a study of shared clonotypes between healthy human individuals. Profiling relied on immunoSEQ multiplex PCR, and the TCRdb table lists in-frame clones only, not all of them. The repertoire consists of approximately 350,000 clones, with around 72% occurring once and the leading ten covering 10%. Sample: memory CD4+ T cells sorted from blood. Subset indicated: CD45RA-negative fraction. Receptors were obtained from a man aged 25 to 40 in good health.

The CDR3 loop reads CASSFTPLTGIADSYNEQFF. CDR3 sequence (DNA): TGTGCCAGCAGCTTCACTCCCCTGACAGGGATCGCGGACTCCTACAATGAGCAGTTCTTC. The chain has TRBV5-5 and TRBJ2-1, with 7 bases aligning to TRBD1. Germline V gene lookup returns CDR1 SGHKS and CDR2 YYEKEE (reference sequence). J was trimmed by 0 bases and V by 2 bases; bases with no gene match: 17. The CDR3 loop spans 20 amino acids.

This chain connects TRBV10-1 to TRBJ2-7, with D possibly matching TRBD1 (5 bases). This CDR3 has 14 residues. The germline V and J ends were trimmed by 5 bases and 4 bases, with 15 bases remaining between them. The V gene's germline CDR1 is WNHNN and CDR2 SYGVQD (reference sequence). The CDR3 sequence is CASSLEPRDYEQYF. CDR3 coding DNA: TGCGCCAGCAGTCTTGAGCCCAGGGATTACGAGCAGTACTTC.

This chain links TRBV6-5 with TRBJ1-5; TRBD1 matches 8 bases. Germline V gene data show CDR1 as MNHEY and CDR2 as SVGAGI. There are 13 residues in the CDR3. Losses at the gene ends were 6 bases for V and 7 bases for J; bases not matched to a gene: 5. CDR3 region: CASRDRVGQPQHF. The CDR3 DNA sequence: TGTGCCAGCAGGGACAGGGTCGGACAGCCCCAGCATTTT.

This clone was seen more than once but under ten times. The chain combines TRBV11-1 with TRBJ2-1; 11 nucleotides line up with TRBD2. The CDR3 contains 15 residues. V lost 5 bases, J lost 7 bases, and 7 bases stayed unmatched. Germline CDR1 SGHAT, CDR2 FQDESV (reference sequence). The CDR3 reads CASSRLRTSGNEQFF. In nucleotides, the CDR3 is TGTGCCAGCAGCCGACTAAGGACTAGCGGGAATGAGCAGTTCTTC.

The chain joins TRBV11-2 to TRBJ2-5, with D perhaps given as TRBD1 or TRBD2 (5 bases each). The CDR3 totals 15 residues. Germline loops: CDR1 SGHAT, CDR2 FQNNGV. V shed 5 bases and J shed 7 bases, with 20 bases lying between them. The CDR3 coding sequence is TGTGCCAGCAGCCAACTAGGAAGCGCTGGGGGGACCCAGTACTTC. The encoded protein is CASSQLGSAGGTQYF. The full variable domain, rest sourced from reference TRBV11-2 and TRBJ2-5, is EAGVAQSPRYKIIEKRQSVAFWCNPISGHATLYWYQQILGQGPKLLIQFQNNGVVDDSQLPKDRFSAERLKGVDSTLKIQPAKLEDSAVYLCASSQLGSAGGTQYFGPGTRLLVL.

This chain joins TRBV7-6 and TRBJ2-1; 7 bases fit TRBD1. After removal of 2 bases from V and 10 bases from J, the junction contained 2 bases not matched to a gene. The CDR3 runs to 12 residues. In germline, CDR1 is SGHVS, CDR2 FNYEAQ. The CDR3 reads CASSLSRGEQFF. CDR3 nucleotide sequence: TGTGCCAGCAGCTTAAGCAGGGGGGAGCAGTTCTTC.

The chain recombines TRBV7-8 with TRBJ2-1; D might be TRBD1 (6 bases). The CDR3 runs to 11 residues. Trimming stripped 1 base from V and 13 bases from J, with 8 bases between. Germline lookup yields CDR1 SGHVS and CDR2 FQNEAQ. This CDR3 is CASSLGTVQFF. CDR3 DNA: TGTGCCAGCAGCTTAGGGACAGTCCAGTTCTTC.

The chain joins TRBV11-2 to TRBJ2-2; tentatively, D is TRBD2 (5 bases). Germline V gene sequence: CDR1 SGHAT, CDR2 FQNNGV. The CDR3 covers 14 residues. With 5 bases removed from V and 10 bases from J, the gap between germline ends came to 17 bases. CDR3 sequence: CASSKRTGSVELFF. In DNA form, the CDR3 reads TGTGCCAGCAGCAAAAGGACGGGGTCCGTGGAGCTGTTTTTT.

The CDR3, as DNA: TGCGCACTTAGCGGGAGTAATCGTTACGAGCAGTACTTC. Translating gives CALSGSNRYEQYF. This chain joins TRBV10-1 and TRBJ2-7, with 9 bases lining up with TRBD2. CDR1 and CDR2 (germline): WNHNN, SYGVQD (reference sequence). The CDR3 is 13 residues long.

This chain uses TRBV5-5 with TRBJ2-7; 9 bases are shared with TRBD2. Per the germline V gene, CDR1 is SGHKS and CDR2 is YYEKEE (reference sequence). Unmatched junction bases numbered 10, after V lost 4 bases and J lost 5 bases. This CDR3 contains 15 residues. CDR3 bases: TGTGCCAGCAGCCCTGAGCTAGCGGGACTCAACGAGCAGTACTTC. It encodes CASSPELAGLNEQYF.

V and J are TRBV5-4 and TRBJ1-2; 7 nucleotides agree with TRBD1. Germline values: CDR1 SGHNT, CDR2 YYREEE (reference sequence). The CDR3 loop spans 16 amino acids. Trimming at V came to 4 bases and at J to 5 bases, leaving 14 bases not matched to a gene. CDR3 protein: CASSHSGGGASYGYTF. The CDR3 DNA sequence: TGTGCCAGCAGCCACAGTGGAGGGGGCGCTTCGTATGGCTACACCTTC.

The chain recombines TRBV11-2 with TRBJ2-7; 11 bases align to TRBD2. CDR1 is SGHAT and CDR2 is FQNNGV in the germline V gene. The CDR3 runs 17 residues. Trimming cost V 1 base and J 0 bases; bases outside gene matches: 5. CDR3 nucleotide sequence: TGTGCCAGCAGCTTAGTAGTGGGGACTAGCGGCTCCTACGAGCAGTACTTC. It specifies CASSLVVGTSGSYEQYF.

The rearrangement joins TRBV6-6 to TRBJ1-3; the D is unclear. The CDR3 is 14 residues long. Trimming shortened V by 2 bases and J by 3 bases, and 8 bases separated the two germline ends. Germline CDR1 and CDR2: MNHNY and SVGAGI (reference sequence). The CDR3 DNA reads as TGTGCCAGCAGTTACGCGATCGGTGGAAACACCATATATTTT. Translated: CASSYAIGGNTIYF.

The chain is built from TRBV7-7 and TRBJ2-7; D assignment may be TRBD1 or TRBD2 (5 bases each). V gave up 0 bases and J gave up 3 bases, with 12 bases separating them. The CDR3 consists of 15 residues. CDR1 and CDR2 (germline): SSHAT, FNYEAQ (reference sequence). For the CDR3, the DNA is TGTGCCAGCAGCTTAGCTCGGGACCCTCACTACGAGCAGTACTTC. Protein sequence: CASSLARDPHYEQYF.

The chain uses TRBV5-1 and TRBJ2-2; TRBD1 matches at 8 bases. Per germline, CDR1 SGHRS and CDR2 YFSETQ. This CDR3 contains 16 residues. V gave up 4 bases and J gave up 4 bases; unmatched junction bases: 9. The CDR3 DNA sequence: TGCGCCAGCAGCGGTGACAGGGGAATTTCCACCGGGGAGCTGTTTTTT. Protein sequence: CASSGDRGISTGELFF.

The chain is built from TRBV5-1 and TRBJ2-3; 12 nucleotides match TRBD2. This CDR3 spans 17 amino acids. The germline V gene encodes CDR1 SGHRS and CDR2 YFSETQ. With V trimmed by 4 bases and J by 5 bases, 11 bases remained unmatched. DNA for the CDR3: TGCGCCAGCAGCCCCAGGGGAACACTAGCGGGAGGAGATACGCAGTATTTT. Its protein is CASSPRGTLAGGDTQYF.

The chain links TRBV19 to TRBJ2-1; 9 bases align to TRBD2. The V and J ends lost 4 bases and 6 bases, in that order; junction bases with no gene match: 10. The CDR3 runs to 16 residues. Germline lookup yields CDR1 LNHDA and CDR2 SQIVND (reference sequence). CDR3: CASSSVATSGRNEQFF. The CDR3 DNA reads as TGTGCCAGTAGTAGTGTGGCGACTAGCGGTCGCAATGAGCAGTTCTTC.

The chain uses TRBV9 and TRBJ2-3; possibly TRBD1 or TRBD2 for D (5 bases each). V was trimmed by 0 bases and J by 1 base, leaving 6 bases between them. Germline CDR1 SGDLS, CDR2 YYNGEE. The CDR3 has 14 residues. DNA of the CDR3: TGTGCCAGCAGCGTAGTGGGACGCACAGATACGCAGTATTTT. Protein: CASSVVGRTDTQYF.

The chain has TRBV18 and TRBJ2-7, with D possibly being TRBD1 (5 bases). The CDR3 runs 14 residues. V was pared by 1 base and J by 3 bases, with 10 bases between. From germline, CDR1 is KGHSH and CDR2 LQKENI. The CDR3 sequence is CASSPQGMGYEQYF. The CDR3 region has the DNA TGTGCCAGCTCACCACAGGGGATGGGCTACGAGCAGTACTTC.

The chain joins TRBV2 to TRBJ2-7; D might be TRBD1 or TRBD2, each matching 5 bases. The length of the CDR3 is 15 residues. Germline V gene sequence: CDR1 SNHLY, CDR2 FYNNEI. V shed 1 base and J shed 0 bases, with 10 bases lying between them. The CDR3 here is CASSEGADISYEQYF. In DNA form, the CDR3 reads TGTGCCAGCAGTGAAGGAGCGGACATCTCCTACGAGCAGTACTTC.